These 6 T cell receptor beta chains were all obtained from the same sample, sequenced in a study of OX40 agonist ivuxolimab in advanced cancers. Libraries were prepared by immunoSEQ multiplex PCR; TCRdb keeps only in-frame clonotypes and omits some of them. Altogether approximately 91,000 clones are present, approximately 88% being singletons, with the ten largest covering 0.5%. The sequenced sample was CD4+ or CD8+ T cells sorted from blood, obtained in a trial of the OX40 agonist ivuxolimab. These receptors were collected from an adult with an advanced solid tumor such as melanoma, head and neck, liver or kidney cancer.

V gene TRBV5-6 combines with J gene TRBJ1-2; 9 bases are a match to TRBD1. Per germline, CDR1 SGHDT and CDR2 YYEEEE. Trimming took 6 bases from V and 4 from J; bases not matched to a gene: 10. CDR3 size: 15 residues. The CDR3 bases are TGTGCCAGCACCCTGGGGGACAGGGTCATCTATGGCTACACCTTC. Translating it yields CASTLGDRVIYGYTF.

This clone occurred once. Written as DNA, the CDR3 is TGTGCCAGTAGTGACGACGGGGACTCTGGAAACACCATATATTTT. Its protein product is CASSDDGDSGNTIYF. The rearrangement uses TRBV19 and TRBJ1-3, with no clear D. V lost 5 bases and J lost 0, with 11 bases in between. This CDR3 spans 15 amino acids. Germline CDR1 is LNHDA and CDR2 is SQIVND (reference sequence).

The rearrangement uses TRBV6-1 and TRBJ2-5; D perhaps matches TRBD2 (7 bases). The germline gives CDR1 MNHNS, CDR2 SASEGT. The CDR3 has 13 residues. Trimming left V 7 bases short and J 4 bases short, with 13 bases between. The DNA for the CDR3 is TGTGCCAGCAACGGGGGGCCGGGAGAGACCCAGTACTTC. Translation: CASNGGPGETQYF.

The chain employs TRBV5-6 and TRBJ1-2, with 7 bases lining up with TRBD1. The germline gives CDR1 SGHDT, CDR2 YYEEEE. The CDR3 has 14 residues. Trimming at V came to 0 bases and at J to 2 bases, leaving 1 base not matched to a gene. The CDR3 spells CASSLGTGNYGYTF. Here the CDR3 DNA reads TGTGCCAGCAGCTTGGGGACAGGAAACTATGGCTACACCTTC. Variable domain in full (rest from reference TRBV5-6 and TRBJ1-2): DAGVTQSPTHLIKTRGQQVTLRCSPKSGHDTVSWYQQALGQGPQFIFQYYEEEERQRGNFPDRFSGHQFPNYSSELNVNALLLGDSALYLCASSLGTGNYGYTFGSGTRLTVV.

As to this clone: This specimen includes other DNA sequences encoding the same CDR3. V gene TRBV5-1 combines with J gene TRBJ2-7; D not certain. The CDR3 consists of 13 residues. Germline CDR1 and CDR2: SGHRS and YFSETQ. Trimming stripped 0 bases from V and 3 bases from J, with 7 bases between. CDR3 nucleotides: TGCGCCAGCAGCTTGGAAGGGAACTACGAGCAGTACTTC. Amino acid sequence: CASSLEGNYEQYF.

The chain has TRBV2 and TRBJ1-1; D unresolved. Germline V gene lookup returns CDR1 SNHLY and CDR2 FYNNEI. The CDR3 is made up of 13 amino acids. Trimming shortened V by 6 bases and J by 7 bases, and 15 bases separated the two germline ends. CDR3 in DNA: TGTGCCAGCAGCGTAGGGAGGTCGGGTGAAGCTTTCTTT. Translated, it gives CASSVGRSGEAFF. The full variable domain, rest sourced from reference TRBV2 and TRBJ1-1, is EPEVTQTPSHQVTQMGQEVILRCVPISNHLYFYWYRQILGQKVEFLVSFYNNEISEKSEIFDDQFSVERPDGSNFTLKIRSTKLEDSAMYFCASSVGRSGEAFFGQGTRLTVV.